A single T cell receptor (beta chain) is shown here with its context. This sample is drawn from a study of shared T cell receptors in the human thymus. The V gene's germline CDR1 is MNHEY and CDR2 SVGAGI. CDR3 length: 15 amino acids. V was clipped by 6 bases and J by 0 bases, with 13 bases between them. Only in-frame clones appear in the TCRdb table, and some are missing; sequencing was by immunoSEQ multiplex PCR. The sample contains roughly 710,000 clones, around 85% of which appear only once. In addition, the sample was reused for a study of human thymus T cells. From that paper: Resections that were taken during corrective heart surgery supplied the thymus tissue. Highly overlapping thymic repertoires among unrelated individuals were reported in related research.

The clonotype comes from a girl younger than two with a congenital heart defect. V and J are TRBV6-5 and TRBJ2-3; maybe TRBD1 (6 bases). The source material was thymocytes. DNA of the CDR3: TGTGCCAGCAGCCCCGCAGGGGAGAGCACAGATACGCAGTATTTT. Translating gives CASSPAGESTDTQYF.